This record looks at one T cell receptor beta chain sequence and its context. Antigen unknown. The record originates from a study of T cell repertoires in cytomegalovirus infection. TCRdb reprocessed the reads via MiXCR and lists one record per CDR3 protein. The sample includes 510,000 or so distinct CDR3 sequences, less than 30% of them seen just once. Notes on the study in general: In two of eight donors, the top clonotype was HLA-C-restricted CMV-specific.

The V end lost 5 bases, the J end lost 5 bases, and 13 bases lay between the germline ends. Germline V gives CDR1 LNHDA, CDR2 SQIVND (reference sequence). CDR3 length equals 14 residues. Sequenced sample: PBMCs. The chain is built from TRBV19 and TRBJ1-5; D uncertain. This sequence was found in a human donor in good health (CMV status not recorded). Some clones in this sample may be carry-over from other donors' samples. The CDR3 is CASSYGGWDQPQHF. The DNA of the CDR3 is TGTGCCAGTAGTTATGGAGGGTGGGATCAGCCCCAGCATTTT.